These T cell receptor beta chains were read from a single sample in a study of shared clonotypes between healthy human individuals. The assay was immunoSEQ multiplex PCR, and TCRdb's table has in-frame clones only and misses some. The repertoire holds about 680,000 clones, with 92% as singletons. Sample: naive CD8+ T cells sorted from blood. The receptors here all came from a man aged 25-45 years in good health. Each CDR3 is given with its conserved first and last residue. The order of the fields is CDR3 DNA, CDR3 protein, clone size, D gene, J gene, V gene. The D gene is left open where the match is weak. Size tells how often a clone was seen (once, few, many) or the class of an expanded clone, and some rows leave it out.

TGTGCCAGCACCCCGGGAGAGGGGGTTCTCTCTAACTATGGCTACACCTTC CASTPGEGVLSNYGYTF - - TRBJ1-2 TRBV5-6
TGTGCCAGCAGTTTGGCAATCTTCGGGGAGCTGTTTTTT CASSLAIFGELFF - - TRBJ2-2 TRBV28
TGTGCCAGCAGCGTAGGTTGGAATCAGCCCCAGCATTTT CASSVGWNQPQHF once - TRBJ1-5 TRBV9
TGCGCCAGCAGCTTGACTAGCGGGAGCAACTACGAGCAGTACTTC CASSLTSGSNYEQYF - TRBD2 TRBJ2-7 TRBV5-1
TGTGCCAGCACCCAAGTCGGGGTATTAAACACTGAAGCTTTCTTT CASTQVGVLNTEAFF - - TRBJ1-1 TRBV28
TGTGCCAGCAGCTTAGAACCTAGCGGGTTCACAGATACGCAGTATTTT CASSLEPSGFTDTQYF - TRBD2 TRBJ2-3 TRBV7-9
TGTGCCAGCAGTAGGGCAGGGGAGGTAGAGGAGCAGTACTTC CASSRAGEVEEQYF - - TRBJ2-7 TRBV28
TGTGCCAGCATGGGGGGTTGGGGCTCCTACAATGAGCAGTTCTTC CASMGGWGSYNEQFF - - TRBJ2-1 TRBV27
TGTGCCAGCAGTCCTAGCGCAAGCTCCTACAATGAGCAGTTCTTC CASSPSASSYNEQFF few - TRBJ2-1 TRBV7-9
TGTGCCAGCAGTTTTCGGTCTAGCGGGCTTCTTTCCTACGAGCAGTACTTC CASSFRSSGLLSYEQYF - TRBD2 TRBJ2-7 TRBV28
TGCGCCAGCAGCCAAGTGAGGGGGTACACTGAAGCTTTCTTT CASSQVRGYTEAFF few - TRBJ1-1 TRBV4-1
TGTGCCAGCAGCTCCCAGGTTTCGGAGACCCAGTACTTC CASSSQVSETQYF - - TRBJ2-5 TRBV11-2
TGCACCAGCCCCCAAGCGGGAGACAGGTCAGATGAGCAGTTCTTC CTSPQAGDRSDEQFF - - TRBJ2-1 TRBV1
TGTGCCAGTTCAGGGCGGTCTTATCAGCCCCAGCATTTT CASSGRSYQPQHF once - TRBJ1-5 TRBV19
TGTGCCAGCAGCGTACAGACCTGGGACGAGCAGTACTTC CASSVQTWDEQYF - - TRBJ2-7 TRBV9
TGTGCCAGCAGCGTAGCTACTAGCGGGAGAGGTCCACACAATGAGCAGTTCTTC CASSVATSGRGPHNEQFF - TRBD2 TRBJ2-1 TRBV9
TGTGCCAGCAGCTTAGTAGTGGGAGAGAAGTTCTTC CASSLVVGEKFF - - TRBJ2-1 TRBV7-9
TGTGCCAGTAGTGTGTTAGCGGGAGTTTACGCCTACGAGCAGTACTTC CASSVLAGVYAYEQYF - TRBD2 TRBJ2-7 TRBV19
TGTGCCAGCAGCCATCTAGCGGGCGTCAGCTCCTACAATGAGCAGTTCTTC CASSHLAGVSSYNEQFF - TRBD2 TRBJ2-1 TRBV11-3
TGCGCCAGCAGCCCTGGACTAGCGGGAGCGGGATACAATGAGCAGTTCTTC CASSPGLAGAGYNEQFF - TRBD2 TRBJ2-1 TRBV5-1
TGTGCCAGCACCACGAACACCGGGGAGCTGTTTTTT CASTTNTGELFF - - TRBJ2-2 TRBV28
TGTGCCAGCAGTGAGATGGGGTGGAGCACAGATACGCAGTATTTT CASSEMGWSTDTQYF once - TRBJ2-3 TRBV2
TGTGCCAGCAGCCCCGGTTTGGTGGTGGGGGAGGGTTACCAAGAGACCCAGTACTTC CASSPGLVVGEGYQETQYF - TRBD2 TRBJ2-5 TRBV7-6
TGTGCCAGTAGTATACAGTCTACTAACTATGGCTACACCTTC CASSIQSTNYGYTF - - TRBJ1-2 TRBV19
TGTGCCAGCAGTCTCACGGGGGTTTCTGAGCAGTACTTC CASSLTGVSEQYF once - TRBJ2-7 TRBV27
TGTGCCAGCAGCTCAGGGCTTATAGAGACCCAGTACTTC CASSSGLIETQYF - - TRBJ2-5 TRBV7-9
TGTGCCAGCAGAGTTGGCAATGAGCAGTTCTTC CASRVGNEQFF - - TRBJ2-1 TRBV27
TGTGCCAGCAGTTTGGTAGGGCACTACGAGCAGTACTTC CASSLVGHYEQYF - - TRBJ2-7 TRBV27
TGTGCCAGCAGCTTCGGACAGGACGAGCAGTACTTC CASSFGQDEQYF few TRBD1 TRBJ2-7 TRBV7-9
TGTGCCAGCAGCTTGGACGTTTCTGGAAACACCATATATTTT CASSLDVSGNTIYF - - TRBJ1-3 TRBV7-9
TGTGCCAGCAGCTTCCCGGGACAGTACAATGAGCAGTTCTTC CASSFPGQYNEQFF - TRBD1 TRBJ2-1 TRBV5-6
TGTGCCAGTAGTATAGCAGGGGGAGGCGTCAACATTCAGTACTTC CASSIAGGGVNIQYF - - TRBJ2-4 TRBV19
TGCGCCAGCAGCTTGGATCCGACAGGGAGTCTCGACGAGCAGTACTTC CASSLDPTGSLDEQYF - TRBD1 TRBJ2-7 TRBV5-1
TGTGCCAGCAGACCAAACAGGGGCACCGGGGAGCTGTTTTTT CASRPNRGTGELFF once TRBD1 TRBJ2-2 TRBV13
TGCGCCAGCAGCCAAGAGGAGCGGAGCTACGAGCAGTACTTC CASSQEERSYEQYF - - TRBJ2-7 TRBV4-1
TGTGCCAGCAGTTCCCACCTGACAGGGGTAGTAGGCGAGCAGTACTTC CASSSHLTGVVGEQYF once TRBD1 TRBJ2-7 TRBV27